The 29 T cell receptor beta chains below were found in one sample sequenced in a study of T cells in Graves' hyperthyroidism and ophthalmopathy. RNA transcripts provided the source from which TCR beta CDR3 regions were amplified. First-round RT-PCR with HTBI primers amplified the TCR CDR3 region. Using its own MiXCR run on the multiplex PCR reads, TCRdb lists one record per CDR3 protein. The repertoire includes over 250,000 distinct CDR3 sequences, over 15% of them detected once, and over 50% sits in the top ten. Material: blood. The receptors were gathered from a woman aged 55-69 years with Graves' ophthalmopathy.

The V gene is TRBV28, the J gene TRBJ2-4; tentative D call: TRBD1 (6 bases). This CDR3 has 17 amino acids. CDR1 and CDR2 from the germline V gene are MDHEN and SYDVKM. The V and J ends lost 5 bases and 1 base respectively, with 18 bases between them. CDR3 amino acids: CASSDIQGPRAKNIQYF. The CDR3 DNA is TGTGCCAGCAGTGACATACAGGGACCTAGGGCCAAAAACATTCAGTACTTC.

In its sample, this clonotype was seen many times. The chain recombines TRBV6-2 or TRBV6-3 with TRBJ1-4; D not certain. Trimming removed 4 bases from V and 5 bases from J, with 5 bases in between. Germline-derived CDR1 and CDR2 are MNHEY and SVGEGT. This CDR3 is built from 12 residues. This CDR3 is CASSSRNEKLFF. The CDR3 region has the DNA TGTGCCAGCAGTTCCAGGAATGAAAAACTGTTTTTT.

This clonotype was found a few times. This chain connects TRBV9 to TRBJ2-1, with TRBD2 identical over 8 bases. The CDR3 is made up of 14 amino acids. Looked up from germline, CDR1 is SGDLS and CDR2 is YYNGEE. V was clipped by 2 bases and J by 9 bases; unmatched bases: 7. Here the CDR3 reads CASSVAGTSGEQFF. CDR3 bases: TGTGCCAGCAGCGTGGCAGGGACTAGTGGTGAGCAGTTCTTC.

There are many counts of this clonotype. The V gene is TRBV7-2, the J gene TRBJ2-7; 7 nucleotides align to TRBD2. CDR1 is SGHTA and CDR2 is FQGNSA in the germline V gene. The J segment lost 6 bases and the V segment lost 8 bases, leaving 10 bases of the junction unmatched. This CDR3 region has 13 residues. CDR3 sequence reads: CASSSGGSGEQYF. CDR3 in DNA: TGTGCCAGCTCCTCGGGGGGTTCGGGCGAGCAGTACTTC.

The V and J genes are TRBV5-4 and TRBJ1-1; D may be TRBD1 (5 bases). Germline V gene lookup returns CDR1 SGHNT and CDR2 YYREEE (reference sequence). This CDR3 has 15 amino acids. Trimming cost V 5 bases and J 4 bases, with 18 bases left between them. CDR3 in amino acids: CASRPDLQGGTEAFF. In nucleotides, the CDR3 is TGTGCCAGCAGGCCAGACCTTCAGGGTGGCACTGAAGCTTTCTTT.

This clonotype turned up a few times. The chain uses TRBV14 and TRBJ2-5; 7 bases align to TRBD1. With 4 bases clipped from V and 7 bases from J, the junction kept 12 bases outside the gene matches. CDR3 length: 15 residues. From germline, CDR1 is SGHDN and CDR2 FVKESK. The CDR3 region has the DNA TGTGCCAGCAGCCTTCAGACAGGGATGAGGGGGACCCAGTACTTC. Its protein is CASSLQTGMRGTQYF.

A few counts support this clonotype. The rearrangement links TRBV6-2 or TRBV6-3 to TRBJ1-5; no clear D gene. There are 13 residues in the CDR3. V was pared by 7 bases and J by 4 bases, with 11 bases between. Germline V lookup: CDR1 MNHEY, CDR2 SVGEGT. The CDR3 region is CASTGFPNQPQHF. The CDR3 region has the DNA TGTGCCAGCACAGGTTTCCCAAATCAGCCCCAGCATTTT.

The table lists this clonotype with many counts. The chain combines TRBV20-1 with TRBJ1-1, with TRBD1 matching over 7 bases. This CDR3 contains 14 residues. Germline V CDR1 and CDR2: DFQATT, SNEGSKA (reference sequence). V lost 4 bases and J lost 0; bases outside the gene matches: 5. The CDR3 DNA is TGCAGTGCTATCGACAGGGTATTGAACACTGAAGCTTTCTTT. Protein sequence: CSAIDRVLNTEAFF.

This clonotype was observed at least ten times. The chain is built from TRBV7-2 and TRBJ2-1; a possible D gene is TRBD1 (5 bases). The CDR3 is 12 residues long. The germline V and J ends were trimmed by 5 bases and 9 bases, with 11 bases remaining between them. Germline loops: CDR1 SGHTA, CDR2 FQGNSA. The CDR3 nucleotides read TGTGCCAGCAGCATAATGACAGCTGAGCAGTTCTTC. This gives the protein CASSIMTAEQFF.

A note on this clonotype: Just one base apart from a much larger clone, this may be a read error. The rearrangement joins TRBV7-9 to TRBJ1-1, with D hard to call. The CDR3 is 15 residues long. CDR1 and CDR2 (germline): SEHNR, FQNEAQ (reference sequence). The CDR3 loop is CAGSSQRVSNTEAFF. The DNA for the CDR3 is TGTGCCGGCAGCTCCCAACGGGTATCCAACACTGAAGCTTTCTTT. The variable domain in full, completed from reference TRBV7-9 and TRBJ1-1, reads DTGVSQNPRHKITKRGQNVTFRCDPISEHNRLYWYRQTLGQGPEFLTYFQNEAQLEKSRLLSDRFSAERPKGSFSTLEIQRTEQGDSAMYLCAGSSQRVSNTEAFFGQGTRLTVV.

About this clonotype itself: A read error may be the cause here, since a much bigger clone is one base away. Because it lacks the conserved phenylalanine or tryptophan at the end, this CDR3 is likely a read error. This sequence joins TRBV2 and TRBJ2-1; the D is unclear. This CDR3 has 13 residues. V was pared by 7 bases and J by 0 bases, with 7 bases between. Germline V gene lookup returns CDR1 SNHLY and CDR2 FYNNEI. The CDR3 nucleotides read TGTGCCAGCACTGAGAACTCCTACAATGAGCAGTTCCTC. Protein product: CASTENSYNEQFL.

The rearrangement links TRBV19 to TRBJ1-6; no definite D call. The length of the CDR3 is 13 residues. V lost 6 bases, J lost 10 bases, and 13 bases lay in between. Germline CDR1 LNHDA, CDR2 SQIVND (reference sequence). The CDR3, as DNA: TGTGCCAGTAGAGCTGGGTTAGTGTCACCCCTCCACTTT. Translated: CASRAGLVSPLHF.

This clonotype occurred once. A read error may be the cause here, since a much bigger clone is one base away. The rearrangement links TRBV12-5 to TRBJ2-7; possibly TRBD2 for D (7 bases). V dropped 2 bases and J dropped 5 bases, with 16 bases sitting between them. The CDR3 consists of 15 residues. Germline V gives CDR1 LGHNT, CDR2 FRNRAP. In nucleotides, the CDR3 is TGTGCTAGTGGTTTGCAACGGGGAGGGGGGAACGAGCAGTACTTC. This codes for CASGLQRGGGNEQYF. The full variable domain, rest sourced from reference TRBV12-5 and TRBJ2-7, is DARVTQTPRHKVTEMGQEVTMRCQPILGHNTVFWYRQTMMQGLELLAYFRNRAPLDDSGMPKDRFSAEMPDATLATLKIQPSEPRDSAVYFCASGLQRGGGNEQYFGPGTRLTVT.

This clonotype showed up many times. This chain uses TRBV20-1 with TRBJ1-5; 9 bases match TRBD1. The CDR3 loop spans 16 amino acids. In germline, CDR1 is DFQATT, CDR2 SNEGSKA (reference sequence). Trimming cost V 3 bases and J 5 bases; bases outside gene matches: 11. Here the CDR3 reads CSASSPGQGNHQPQHF. CDR3 DNA sequence: TGCAGTGCTAGTTCTCCGGGACAGGGAAATCATCAGCCCCAGCATTTT.

This clonotype came up many times. The V gene is TRBV19, the J gene TRBJ1-1; 10 positions agree with TRBD1. The CDR3 contains 20 residues. V shed 5 bases and J 1 base; nucleotides not matched to a gene: 19. Per the germline V gene, CDR1 is LNHDA and CDR2 is SQIVND (reference sequence). The CDR3 coding sequence is TGTGCCAGTAGTCTCTTTCCTTCCGGGACAGGGGCCTCTGGGAACACTGAAGCTTTCTTT. Translating gives CASSLFPSGTGASGNTEAFF.

V gene TRBV10-3 combines with J gene TRBJ2-7; 8 bases are shared with TRBD1. In germline, CDR1 is ENHRY, CDR2 SYGVKD. J was trimmed by 2 bases and V by 7 bases; bases with no gene match: 4. This CDR3 region has 13 residues. The chain's CDR3 is CAIKDREPYEQYF. Written as DNA, the CDR3 is TGTGCCATCAAGGACAGGGAACCCTACGAGCAGTACTTC.

This clonotype was found many times. The rearrangement joins TRBV20-1 to TRBJ2-3; TRBD2 agrees at 8 bases. The germline gives CDR1 DFQATT, CDR2 SNEGSKA (reference sequence). The J segment lost 1 base and the V segment lost 3 bases, leaving 9 bases of the junction unmatched. The CDR3 sequence is 16 residues long. The CDR3 here is CSASGRASRGTDTQYF. In DNA form, the CDR3 reads TGCAGTGCTAGCGGGAGGGCCTCAAGAGGCACAGATACGCAGTATTTT.

V and J are TRBV4-2 and TRBJ2-5; 15 nucleotides line up with TRBD2. Germline-derived CDR1 and CDR2 are LGHNA and YNFKEQ. This CDR3 comprises 16 residues. V trimming: 3 bases; J trimming: 10 bases; junction bases outside the gene matches: 9. The CDR3 DNA follows: TGTGCCAGCAGCCAGGCGAGGACTAGCGGGAGGGCCGGCCAGTACTTC. Translation: CASSQARTSGRAGQYF.

This clonotype occurred many times. The V gene is TRBV7-6, the J gene TRBJ2-7, with TRBD2 matching 11 bases. With 1 base clipped from V and 4 bases from J, the junction kept 9 bases outside the gene matches. The CDR3 runs 17 residues. Germline V gives CDR1 SGHVS, CDR2 FNYEAQ. CDR3: CASSLGAASGGQYEQYF. CDR3 DNA: TGTGCCAGCAGCTTAGGGGCGGCTAGCGGGGGGCAATACGAGCAGTACTTC.

This clonotype was observed a handful of times. The rearrangement links TRBV6-1 to TRBJ1-5; D unclear. CDR3 length: 14 residues. Trimming left V 3 bases short and J 1 base short, with 7 bases between. Germline V gene lookup returns CDR1 MNHNS and CDR2 SASEGT. The CDR3 here is CASSDYWSNQPQHF. The CDR3 DNA reads TGTGCCAGCAGTGATTATTGGAGCAATCAGCCCCAGCATTTT.

This clonotype was found many times. This sequence joins TRBV7-2 and TRBJ2-3; 13 positions agree with TRBD2. The CDR3 covers 20 residues. J lost 2 bases, V lost 0 bases, and 11 bases had no gene match. From germline, CDR1 is SGHTA and CDR2 FQGNSA. The CDR3 reads CASSLARGILAGGSTDTQYF. Here the CDR3 DNA reads TGTGCCAGCAGCTTAGCTAGGGGAATACTAGCGGGGGGGTCCACAGATACGCAGTATTTT.

This clonotype was recorded many times. A much larger clone sits a single nucleotide away, making a read error possible. The J gene is TRBJ1-2, the V gene TRBV7-2; weak D call: TRBD1 (5 bases). Looked up from germline, CDR1 is SGHTA and CDR2 is FQGNSA. The CDR3 has 13 amino acids. Here the CDR3 DNA reads TGTGCCGGCAGCTTGGGGACCACCTATGGCTACACCTTC. The encoded protein is CAGSLGTTYGYTF.

This clonotype was seen more than once but under ten times. The J gene is TRBJ1-5, the V gene TRBV7-9, with unresolved D. CDR3 length: 12 amino acids. Trimming left V 5 bases short and J 9 bases short, with 11 bases between. Per germline, CDR1 SEHNR and CDR2 FQNEAQ (reference sequence). The CDR3 nucleotides read TGTGCCAGCAGCCAAAAAAACAGGCCCCAGCATTTT. It codes for CASSQKNRPQHF.

Ten or more counts support this clonotype. This chain joins TRBV6-1 and TRBJ1-2, with 8 bases lining up with TRBD1. V gave up 5 bases and J gave up 4 bases; unmatched junction bases: 9. This CDR3 contains 15 residues. CDR1 is MNHNS, CDR2 SASEGT, per germline. CDR3 sequence (DNA): TGTGCCAGCAGTTCTGACAGGGGATACAGCTATGGCTACACCTTC. It codes for CASSSDRGYSYGYTF.

On this clonotype itself: A much larger clone lies one base from this, so it may be a read error. No conserved phenylalanine or tryptophan is present at the end of the CDR3, so a read error is the likely explanation. The gene calls are TRBV18 and TRBJ2-5, with D perhaps given as TRBD1 or TRBD2 (5 bases each). The CDR3 is 14 amino acids. Germline loops: CDR1 KGHSH, CDR2 LQKENI. Deletions cut 3 bases from V and 3 bases from J, with 11 bases between. CDR3 region: CASSPPGTKETQYS. DNA for the CDR3: TGTGCCAGCTCACCGCCTGGGACCAAAGAGACCCAGTACTCC.

This clonotype was picked up many times. The gene calls are TRBV5-1 and TRBJ1-1, with a possible D match to TRBD1 (5 bases). Germline V CDR1 and CDR2: SGHRS, YFSETQ. This CDR3 region has 15 residues. V lost 4 bases and J lost 1, with 14 bases in between. The CDR3 DNA reads TGCGCCAGCAGCAACTCAGGGCCGCCGAACACTGAAGCTTTCTTT. Its protein product is CASSNSGPPNTEAFF.

This clonotype was seen many times. The V gene is TRBV7-2, the J gene TRBJ2-1, with a possible D match to TRBD2 (6 bases). CDR3 size: 14 residues. V was cut by 6 bases and J by 4 bases, with 13 bases left in between. Germline CDR1 and CDR2: SGHTA and FQGNSA. The DNA of the CDR3 is TGTGCCAGCAGAGAAAGACTAGTATACAATGAGCAGTTCTTC. Its translation is CASRERLVYNEQFF.

This clonotype was detected ten times or more. The chain employs TRBV7-2 and TRBJ2-5, with TRBD2 identical over 7 bases. After removal of 2 bases from V and 2 bases from J, the junction contained 8 bases not matched to a gene. The CDR3 length is 16 residues. Germline V gene lookup returns CDR1 SGHTA and CDR2 FQGNSA. CDR3 sequence: CASSLLPSGTQETQYF. DNA of the CDR3: TGTGCCAGCAGCTTATTGCCTAGCGGAACACAAGAGACCCAGTACTTC.

V gene TRBV27 combines with J gene TRBJ2-7, with 8 bases fitting TRBD1. CDR1 MNHEY and CDR2 SMNVEV come from the germline V gene (reference sequence). The ends lost 3 bases at V and 4 bases at J; junction bases unmatched: 2. The CDR3 is 13 amino acids. The CDR3 DNA follows: TGTGCCAGCAGTTTTCAGGGGGCTTACGAGCAGTACTTC. Protein product: CASSFQGAYEQYF.